This TCR beta chain was identified during a study of cytomegalovirus exposure and HLA in healthy donors. Primers included in the PCR were 60 Vbeta and 13 Jbeta primers. Clones were sequenced by immunoSEQ multiplex PCR, and TCRdb holds only the in-frame ones, with some missing. The table has over 150,000 clones, 60% to 80% seen once. As regards this clone: Its specificity is unknown.

Study observations and caveats: A later analysis found most CMV-associated TCR beta chains apparently HLA-restricted. In a later analysis, V- and J-gene trimming of beta chains associated with a DCLRE1C missense variant, replicated independently. Links to common viral pathogens appeared, in a later analysis, for several of the most significant clusters. In all likelihood, a cluster of highly shared sequence variants was a sequencing artifact.

Germline V gene sequence: CDR1 MDHEN, CDR2 SYDVKM. Trimming at V came to 4 bases and at J to 6 bases, leaving 7 bases not matched to a gene. The CDR3 spans 15 residues. The rearrangement joins TRBV28 to TRBJ2-7; 12 nucleotides line up with TRBD1. This receptor was taken from a male donor in good health and CMV-seronegative. Sequenced material: PBMCs. CDR3 sequence (DNA): TGTGCCAGCAGTTCCCCCGGGACAGGGGGCACCGAGCAGTACTTC. Its protein product is CASSSPGTGGTEQYF.